The rows below give T cell receptor beta chains drawn from one sample of a study of blood T cell repertoires in COVID-19. Sequenced by immunoSEQ multiplex PCR; TCRdb stores in-frame clones only, minus some. This sample has about 140,000 clones, with almost 80% found just once. Sequencing input: PBMCs or T cells enriched from blood (not recorded which). Receptors were obtained from a woman between 45 and 60 years old who had recovered from COVID-19. CDR3s include the opening cysteine and the closing phenylalanine or tryptophan. The D gene is left open where the match is weak. Size is stated for part of the rows, as once, few or many counts, or as a class when the clone is expanded.

abundance: -
d_gene: TRBD1
j_gene: TRBJ1-1
v_gene: TRBV19
CDR3nt: TGTGCCAGTAGTCCTCCAGGGGGCCTGAGGACTGAAGCTTTCTTT
CDR3aa: CASSPPGGLRTEAFF

abundance: -
d_gene: TRBD2
j_gene: TRBJ2-7
v_gene: TRBV5-6
CDR3nt: TGTGCCAGCAGCCCATTGACCCGACTAGCGGGAGAGGGGGCCTACGAGCAGTACTTC
CDR3aa: CASSPLTRLAGEGAYEQYF

abundance: -
d_gene: TRBD2
j_gene: TRBJ2-7
v_gene: TRBV28
CDR3nt: TGTGCCAGCAGTGGGCCCGGGACTAGCGGGTACGAGCAGTACTTC
CDR3aa: CASSGPGTSGYEQYF

abundance: -
d_gene: -
j_gene: TRBJ2-3
v_gene: TRBV2
CDR3nt: TGTGCCAGCAGGACAGTTGGAAGCACAGATACGCAGTATTTT
CDR3aa: CASRTVGSTDTQYF

abundance: -
d_gene: TRBD2
j_gene: TRBJ2-5
v_gene: TRBV14
CDR3nt: TGTGCCAGCAGCCAGAGTAGCGGGAGGTCCCAAGAGACCCAGTACTTC
CDR3aa: CASSQSSGRSQETQYF

abundance: -
d_gene: TRBD2
j_gene: TRBJ2-1
v_gene: TRBV6-1
CDR3nt: TGTGCCAGCAGTGAAGCTTTAACTAGCGGGAACAATGAGCAGTTCTTC
CDR3aa: CASSEALTSGNNEQFF

abundance: -
d_gene: -
j_gene: TRBJ2-3
v_gene: TRBV28
CDR3nt: TGTGCCAGCAGCCGGAGGGATACGCAGTATTTT
CDR3aa: CASSRRDTQYF

abundance: many
d_gene: TRBD1
j_gene: TRBJ1-5
v_gene: TRBV7-8
CDR3nt: TGTGCCAGCAGCGTCGCCGGGACAGAAAGTCAGCCCCAGCATTTT
CDR3aa: CASSVAGTESQPQHF

abundance: -
d_gene: -
j_gene: TRBJ2-3
v_gene: TRBV18
CDR3nt: TGTGCCAGCTCACCCCTACCGGGCACAGATACGCAGTATTTT
CDR3aa: CASSPLPGTDTQYF

abundance: -
d_gene: -
j_gene: TRBJ2-3
v_gene: TRBV9
CDR3nt: TGTGCCAGCAGCGTAGCAGGGGATACGCAGTATTTT
CDR3aa: CASSVAGDTQYF

abundance: -
d_gene: -
j_gene: TRBJ1-1
v_gene: TRBV30
CDR3nt: TGTGCCTGGAGTATGGCTACCAGTCGAGGCACTGAAGCTTTCTTT
CDR3aa: CAWSMATSRGTEAFF

abundance: -
d_gene: TRBD1
j_gene: TRBJ1-2
v_gene: TRBV30
CDR3nt: TGTGCCTGGAGTGTTCCTGGACAGGGGGCTTATGGCTACACCTTC
CDR3aa: CAWSVPGQGAYGYTF

abundance: few
d_gene: TRBD2
j_gene: TRBJ2-1
v_gene: TRBV11-3
CDR3nt: TGTGCCAGCAAACTAGCGGATCTTATGGGGCAGTTCTTC
CDR3aa: CASKLADLMGQFF

abundance: -
d_gene: TRBD2
j_gene: TRBJ2-1
v_gene: TRBV28
CDR3nt: TGTGCCAGCAGTACCCTCCCGGGACTAGCGGGAGGCTCCTACAATGAGCAGTTCTTC
CDR3aa: CASSTLPGLAGGSYNEQFF

abundance: once
d_gene: -
j_gene: TRBJ1-2
v_gene: TRBV9
CDR3nt: TGTGCCAGCAGCGTAGGTCAGGAGGGGATTTATGGCTACACCTTC
CDR3aa: CASSVGQEGIYGYTF

abundance: -
d_gene: TRBD1
j_gene: TRBJ2-7
v_gene: TRBV7-9
CDR3nt: TGTGCCAGCAACGGAGACGCACAGGGGGCCTACGAGCAGTACTTC
CDR3aa: CASNGDAQGAYEQYF

abundance: few
d_gene: TRBD1
j_gene: TRBJ2-4
v_gene: TRBV18
CDR3nt: TGTGCCAGCTCACCACCGAAGGGACAGGGGGCCAAAAACATTCAGTACTTC
CDR3aa: CASSPPKGQGAKNIQYF

abundance: -
d_gene: TRBD1
j_gene: TRBJ1-2
v_gene: TRBV7-9
CDR3nt: TGTGCCAGCAGCACCGGGACAGGGGATGGCTACACCTTC
CDR3aa: CASSTGTGDGYTF

abundance: -
d_gene: -
j_gene: TRBJ2-7
v_gene: TRBV6-5
CDR3nt: TGTGCCAGCAGGCTGAGAGTTTCCTACGAGCAGTACTTC
CDR3aa: CASRLRVSYEQYF

abundance: -
d_gene: TRBD2
j_gene: TRBJ2-7
v_gene: TRBV25-1
CDR3nt: TGTGCCAGCAGTGCTTCCCGAGGGGGACTAGACGACTACGAGCAGTACTTC
CDR3aa: CASSASRGGLDDYEQYF

abundance: -
d_gene: TRBD2
j_gene: TRBJ2-5
v_gene: TRBV28
CDR3nt: TGTGCCAGCAGGGCTCCCCACCGGGCTAGCGGGAGGAAGGAGACCCAGTACTTC
CDR3aa: CASRAPHRASGRKETQYF

abundance: once
d_gene: TRBD1
j_gene: TRBJ2-7
v_gene: TRBV4-1
CDR3nt: TGCGCCAGCAGCCGGACCGGGACAGGGGACAACGAGCAGTACTTC
CDR3aa: CASSRTGTGDNEQYF

abundance: -
d_gene: TRBD1
j_gene: TRBJ1-4
v_gene: TRBV4-1
CDR3nt: TGCGCCAGCAGCCAAGGGCGGACAGGGGAGGGTGAAAAACTGTTTTTT
CDR3aa: CASSQGRTGEGEKLFF

abundance: -
d_gene: TRBD2
j_gene: TRBJ2-7
v_gene: TRBV7-2
CDR3nt: TGTGCCAGCAGCTCCATTGGACTAGCGGGAGTCGGCTACGAGCAGTACTTC
CDR3aa: CASSSIGLAGVGYEQYF

abundance: -
d_gene: TRBD1
j_gene: TRBJ2-1
v_gene: TRBV5-1
CDR3nt: TGCGCCAGCAGCTTGGACAGGGGGCATGAGCAGTTCTTC
CDR3aa: CASSLDRGHEQFF

abundance: -
d_gene: -
j_gene: TRBJ2-1
v_gene: TRBV6-1
CDR3nt: TGTGCCAGCAGTGAGACGCGGGCCACCTCAATTCAGTTCTTC
CDR3aa: CASSETRATSIQFF

abundance: -
d_gene: -
j_gene: TRBJ1-3
v_gene: TRBV5-6
CDR3nt: TGTGCCAGCAGCTCCCTAGACCGAAACTCTGGAAACACCATATATTTT
CDR3aa: CASSSLDRNSGNTIYF

abundance: -
d_gene: TRBD2
j_gene: TRBJ2-2
v_gene: TRBV7-8
CDR3nt: TGTGCCAGCAGCTTAATGACTAGCGGGAGCGCGAACACCGGGGAGCTGTTTTTT
CDR3aa: CASSLMTSGSANTGELFF

abundance: -
d_gene: -
j_gene: TRBJ2-2
v_gene: TRBV10-3
CDR3nt: TGTGCCATCAGTGTCATCACCGGGGAGCTGTTTTTT
CDR3aa: CAISVITGELFF

abundance: -
d_gene: -
j_gene: TRBJ1-2
v_gene: TRBV21-1
CDR3nt: TGTGCCAGCAGACGCGGCCTCGGGTGCTACACCTTC
CDR3aa: CASRRGLGCYTF

abundance: once
d_gene: -
j_gene: TRBJ1-1
v_gene: TRBV3-1/TRBV3-2
CDR3nt: TGTGCCAGCAGCCCAGGGGTTACTGAAGCTTTCTTT
CDR3aa: CASSPGVTEAFF

abundance: once
d_gene: -
j_gene: TRBJ1-2
v_gene: TRBV6-5
CDR3nt: TGTGCCAGCAGCGGGCCCGGGACGGGGGGGTCAGGCTACACCTTC
CDR3aa: CASSGPGTGGSGYTF

abundance: -
d_gene: -
j_gene: TRBJ1-2
v_gene: TRBV30
CDR3nt: TGTGCCTGGAGTGTGATATCCGGGGTTGGCTACACCTTC
CDR3aa: CAWSVISGVGYTF

abundance: -
d_gene: -
j_gene: TRBJ1-4
v_gene: TRBV27
CDR3nt: TGTGCCAGCAGTATGGACACGATAAAGCATGAAAAACTGTTTTTT
CDR3aa: CASSMDTIKHEKLFF

abundance: -
d_gene: TRBD1
j_gene: TRBJ2-5
v_gene: TRBV5-1
CDR3nt: TGCGCCAGCAGCTTGGGGGACAGGGGGTATGAGACCCAGTACTTC
CDR3aa: CASSLGDRGYETQYF

abundance: -
d_gene: TRBD2
j_gene: TRBJ2-7
v_gene: TRBV7-2
CDR3nt: TGTGCCAGCAGCCTCAGGGCGGGAGGACCTACTTACGAGCAGTACTTC
CDR3aa: CASSLRAGGPTYEQYF

abundance: -
d_gene: TRBD1
j_gene: TRBJ2-3
v_gene: TRBV7-8
CDR3nt: TGTGCCAGCAGCCCGCTGGGCAGGGGGACAGATACGCAGTATTTT
CDR3aa: CASSPLGRGTDTQYF

abundance: -
d_gene: TRBD2
j_gene: TRBJ2-3
v_gene: TRBV14
CDR3nt: TGTGCCAGCAGCATTAGCGGGGGGGCCAGAGATACGCAGTATTTT
CDR3aa: CASSISGGARDTQYF

abundance: -
d_gene: TRBD1
j_gene: TRBJ1-6
v_gene: TRBV24-1
CDR3nt: TGTGCCACCAGTCCGGGACAGGGTTATTCACCCCTCCACTTT
CDR3aa: CATSPGQGYSPLHF

abundance: once
d_gene: -
j_gene: TRBJ2-1
v_gene: TRBV6-6
CDR3nt: TGTGCCAGCAGTTATAGCGTCGAGCAGTTCTTC
CDR3aa: CASSYSVEQFF

abundance: few
d_gene: -
j_gene: TRBJ1-2
v_gene: TRBV9
CDR3nt: TGTGCCAGCAGCTTACCTCGGGGGGGCTACACCTTC
CDR3aa: CASSLPRGGYTF

abundance: -
d_gene: TRBD1
j_gene: TRBJ2-7
v_gene: TRBV10-3
CDR3nt: TGTGCCATCAGTGACCTCGAGATCTGGACAGGGACCTACGAGCAGTACTTC
CDR3aa: CAISDLEIWTGTYEQYF

abundance: -
d_gene: TRBD2
j_gene: TRBJ2-3
v_gene: TRBV9
CDR3nt: TGTGCCAGCAGCGTAGCTACGGGGGGAGGGGATACGCAGTATTTT
CDR3aa: CASSVATGGGDTQYF

abundance: few
d_gene: -
j_gene: TRBJ2-2
v_gene: TRBV18
CDR3nt: TGTGCCAGCTCACCACCGGGTGGGCGGGGTACCGGGGAGCTGTTTTTT
CDR3aa: CASSPPGGRGTGELFF

abundance: once
d_gene: -
j_gene: TRBJ2-7
v_gene: TRBV5-6
CDR3nt: TGTGCCAGCAGCTTGACCGTTTCAGGCAGGGAGCAGTACTTC
CDR3aa: CASSLTVSGREQYF

abundance: many
d_gene: -
j_gene: TRBJ1-1
v_gene: TRBV7-9
CDR3nt: TGTGCCAGCAGCTTAGGACAGATGAACACTGAAGCTTTCTTT
CDR3aa: CASSLGQMNTEAFF

abundance: -
d_gene: TRBD1
j_gene: TRBJ2-7
v_gene: TRBV12-3/TRBV12-4
CDR3nt: TGTGCCAGCAGTTTCGTGACAGGGGACGAGCAGTACTTC
CDR3aa: CASSFVTGDEQYF

abundance: -
d_gene: -
j_gene: TRBJ1-1
v_gene: TRBV12-5
CDR3nt: TGTGCTAGTGGTTTGCACATACTAAATGAAGCTTTCTTT
CDR3aa: CASGLHILNEAFF

abundance: -
d_gene: TRBD1
j_gene: TRBJ2-1
v_gene: TRBV2
CDR3nt: TGTGCCATCCCGGGGCGGTGGGACAGAGACTACAATGAGCAGTTCTTC
CDR3aa: CAIPGRWDRDYNEQFF

abundance: -
d_gene: -
j_gene: TRBJ1-3
v_gene: TRBV5-1
CDR3nt: TGCGCCAGCAGCTTGGCGGGGGGTACTGGAAACACCATATATTTT
CDR3aa: CASSLAGGTGNTIYF

abundance: -
d_gene: TRBD1
j_gene: TRBJ2-1
v_gene: TRBV5-6
CDR3nt: TGTGCCAGCAGCTCAGGACAGGCCGAGCAGTTCTTC
CDR3aa: CASSSGQAEQFF

abundance: -
d_gene: -
j_gene: TRBJ2-3
v_gene: TRBV7-3
CDR3nt: TGTGCCAGCAGCTTAAGGGGGGGCCTCGCAGATACGCAGTATTTT
CDR3aa: CASSLRGGLADTQYF

abundance: -
d_gene: TRBD1
j_gene: TRBJ1-3
v_gene: TRBV29-1
CDR3nt: TGCAGCGTAACAGGGGGCGCGGGAAACACCATATATTTT
CDR3aa: CSVTGGAGNTIYF

abundance: -
d_gene: TRBD1
j_gene: TRBJ1-2
v_gene: TRBV27
CDR3nt: TGTGCCAGCAGCTCCGGACAGGGGGCTTTCTATGGCTACACCTTC
CDR3aa: CASSSGQGAFYGYTF